One and the same sample provided the 7 T cell receptor beta chains below, sequenced in a study of early T cells in non-severe SARS-CoV-2 infection. TCRdb recomputed calls from the 5' RACE reads with MiXCR, one row per CDR3 protein. Of some 56,000 distinct CDR3 sequences in the sample, over 13% were seen once. Sequencing was performed on whole blood, taken at baseline. These receptors originate from an adult who was a healthcare worker with PCR-confirmed SARS-CoV-2 infection or an uninfected control (not recorded which).

J is TRBJ2-6 and V is TRBV9; TRBD1 matches 11 bases. V shed 4 bases, J shed 2 bases, and the junction held 8 bases outside the gene matches. From germline, CDR1 is SGDLS and CDR2 YYNGEE. The CDR3 has 18 amino acids. As DNA, the CDR3 is TGTGCCAGCAGCATCGGACAGGGGGCGATGGCTGGGGCCAACGTCCTGACTTTC. Translating it yields CASSIGQGAMAGANVLTF. Full variable domain (rest looked up from reference TRBV9 and TRBJ2-6): DSGVTQTPKHLITATGQRVTLRCSPRSGDLSVYWYQQSLDQGLQFLIQYYNGEERAKGNILERFSAQQFPDLHSELNLSSLELGDSALYFCASSIGQGAMAGANVLTFGAGSRLTVL.

This clonotype was seen only a few times. The V gene is TRBV7-2, the J gene TRBJ2-1, with D perhaps being TRBD1 or TRBD2 (6 bases each). V was pared by 4 bases and J by 9 bases, with 19 bases between. This CDR3 is 15 amino acids long. The V gene's germline CDR1 is SGHTA and CDR2 FQGNSA. The CDR3, as DNA: TGTGCCAGCAGCTCGGATGGGGGGCGCTTGGTTGAGCAGTTCTTC. This translates into CASSSDGGRLVEQFF.

This chain links TRBV7-3 with TRBJ1-6; D remains unclear. Looked up from germline, CDR1 is SGHTA and CDR2 is FQGTGA. Trimming stripped 0 bases from V and 9 bases from J, with 6 bases between. The CDR3 extends over 13 amino acids. CDR3 in DNA: TGTGCCAGCAGCTTAACGATCGTTTCACCCCTCCACTTT. Protein: CASSLTIVSPLHF.

This clonotype showed up many times. The rearrangement joins TRBV20-1 to TRBJ2-7; a weak D match, TRBD2 (6 bases). The CDR3 contains 13 residues. V was trimmed by 3 bases and J by 4 bases, leaving 13 bases between them. CDR1 is DFQATT, CDR2 SNEGSKA, per germline (reference sequence). CDR3 region: CSASSGDRYEQYF. Written as DNA, the CDR3 is TGCAGTGCTAGTAGCGGAGACCGATACGAGCAGTACTTC.

This rearrangement joins TRBV2 to TRBJ2-7; 11 nucleotides align to TRBD2. The CDR3 has 15 amino acids. V was clipped by 4 bases and J by 5 bases; unmatched bases: 7. From germline, CDR1 is SNHLY and CDR2 FYNNEI. The CDR3 spells CASSAETSGAHEQYF. The CDR3 region has the DNA TGTGCCAGCAGTGCTGAGACTAGCGGGGCCCACGAGCAGTACTTC.

The chain uses TRBV19 and TRBJ2-5; D not resolved. Germline CDR1 LNHDA, CDR2 SQIVND (reference sequence). V lost 3 bases to trimming and J lost 4 bases, with 15 bases between them. This CDR3 spans 15 amino acids. CDR3 sequence reads: CASSISRRFRETQYF. The CDR3 region has the DNA TGTGCCAGTAGTATCTCTCGGCGATTCAGAGAGACCCAGTACTTC. Variable domain in full (rest from reference TRBV19 and TRBJ2-5): DGGITQSPKYLFRKEGQNVTLSCEQNLNHDAMYWYRQDPGQGLRLIYYSQIVNDFQKGDIAEGYSVSREKKESFPLTVTSAQKNPTAFYLCASSISRRFRETQYFGPGTRLLVL.

This clonotype showed up many times. The chain has TRBV5-1 and TRBJ2-7, with D possibly TRBD2 on 6 matching bases. V lost 4 bases and J 2 bases, leaving 19 bases between the germline ends. CDR3 size: 16 residues. Per germline, CDR1 SGHRS and CDR2 YFSETQ. CDR3: CASSPRAGRFAYEQYF. The CDR3 DNA reads TGCGCCAGCAGCCCCCGGGCGGGACGTTTCGCCTACGAGCAGTACTTC.